This TCR beta chain stems from a study of CD8+ T cells in alopecia areata. Study-wide points: Resident alphabeta T-cell populations of normal skin are likewise subject to sequencing in scalp samples.

Turning to this clone: Its antigen is currently unknown.

The treatment here: oral pan-JAK inhibitor, 5-10 mg twice daily. Investigators isolated RNA and reverse transcribed it into cDNA to act as the sequencing template. Sequenced by immunoSEQ multiplex PCR; TCRdb stores in-frame clones only, minus some. The top ten hold about a sixth of the sample, which has roughly 100,000 clones, more than 55% seen once. The source was CD8+ T cells sorted from blood, collected at week 4, from a patient treated with tofacitinib. This sequence originates from a human donor with alopecia areata.

CDR3 nucleotide sequence: TGCGCCAGCAGCTTGGTCGTGGGCGAGCAGTACTTC. Protein sequence: CASSLVVGEQYF. The chain joins TRBV5-1 to TRBJ2-7; D gene unclear. Germline V CDR1 and CDR2: SGHRS, YFSETQ. This CDR3 has 12 residues. Trimming left V 0 bases short and J 6 bases short, with 7 bases between.